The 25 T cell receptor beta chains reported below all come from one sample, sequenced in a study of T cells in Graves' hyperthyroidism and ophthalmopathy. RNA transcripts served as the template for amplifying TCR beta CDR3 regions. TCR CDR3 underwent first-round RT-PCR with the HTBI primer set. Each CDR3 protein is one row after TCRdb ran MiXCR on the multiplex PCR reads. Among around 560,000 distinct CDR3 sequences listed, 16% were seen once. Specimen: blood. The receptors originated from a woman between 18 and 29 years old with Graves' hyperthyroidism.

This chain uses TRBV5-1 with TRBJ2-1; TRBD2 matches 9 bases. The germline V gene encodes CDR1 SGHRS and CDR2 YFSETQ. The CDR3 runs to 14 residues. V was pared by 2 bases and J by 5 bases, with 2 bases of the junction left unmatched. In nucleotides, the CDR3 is TGCGCCAGCAGCTTCGTAGCGGGAGACAATGAGCAGTTCTTC. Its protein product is CASSFVAGDNEQFF. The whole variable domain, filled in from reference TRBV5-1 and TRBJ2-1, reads KAGVTQTPRYLIKTRGQQVTLSCSPISGHRSVSWYQQTPGQGLQFLFEYFSETQRNKGNFPGRFSGRQFSNSRSEMNVSTLELGDSALYLCASSFVAGDNEQFFGPGTRLTVL.

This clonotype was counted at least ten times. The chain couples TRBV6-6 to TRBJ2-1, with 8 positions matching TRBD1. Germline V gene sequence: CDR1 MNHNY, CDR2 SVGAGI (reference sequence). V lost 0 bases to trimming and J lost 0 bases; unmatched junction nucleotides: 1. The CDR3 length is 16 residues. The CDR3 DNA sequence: TGTGCCAGCAGTTACTCCGGACAGGGCTCCTACAATGAGCAGTTCTTC. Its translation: CASSYSGQGSYNEQFF.

The CDR3 region is CASSPPWPRTDTQYF. The CDR3 nucleotides are TGTGCCAGCAGCCCCCCTTGGCCCCGCACAGATACGCAGTATTTT. This rearrangement joins TRBV5-6 to TRBJ2-3; D remains ambiguous. This CDR3 has 15 amino acids. Germline CDR1 reads SGHDT; CDR2 reads YYEEEE. Trimming removed 4 bases from V and 1 base from J, with 13 bases in between.

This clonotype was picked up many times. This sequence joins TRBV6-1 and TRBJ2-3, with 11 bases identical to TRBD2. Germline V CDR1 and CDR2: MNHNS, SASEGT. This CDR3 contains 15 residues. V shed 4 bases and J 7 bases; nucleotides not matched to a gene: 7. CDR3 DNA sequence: TGTGCCAGCAGTGCTCAAACTAGCGGGAGAAATACGCAGTATTTT. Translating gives CASSAQTSGRNTQYF.

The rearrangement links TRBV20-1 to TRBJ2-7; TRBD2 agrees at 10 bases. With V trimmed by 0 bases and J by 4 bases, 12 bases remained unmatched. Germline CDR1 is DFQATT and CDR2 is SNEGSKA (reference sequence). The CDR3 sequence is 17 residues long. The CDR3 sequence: CSARDPGAGGPAYEQYF. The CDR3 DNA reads TGCAGTGCTAGAGATCCCGGAGCGGGAGGGCCTGCGTACGAGCAGTACTTC.

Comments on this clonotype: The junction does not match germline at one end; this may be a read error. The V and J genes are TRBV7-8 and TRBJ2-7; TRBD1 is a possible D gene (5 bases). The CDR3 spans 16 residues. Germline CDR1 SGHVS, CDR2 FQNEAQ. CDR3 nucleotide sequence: TGCGCCAGCAGCCAAGATGGGGCAGCCAGCTCCTACGAGCAGTACTTC. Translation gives CASSQDGAASSYEQYF. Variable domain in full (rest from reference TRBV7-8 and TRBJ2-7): GAGVSQSPRYKVAKRGQDVALRCDPISGHVSLFWYQQALGQGPEFLTYFQNEAQLDKSGLPSDRFFAERPEGSVSTLKIQRTQQEDSAVYLCASSQDGAASSYEQYFGPGTRLTVT.

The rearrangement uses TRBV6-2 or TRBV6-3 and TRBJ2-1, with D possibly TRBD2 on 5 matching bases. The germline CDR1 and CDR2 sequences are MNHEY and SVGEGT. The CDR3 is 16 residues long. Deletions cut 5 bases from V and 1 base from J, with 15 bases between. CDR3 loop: CASSRGARGSYNEQFF. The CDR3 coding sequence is TGTGCCAGCAGTCGCGGCGCCCGAGGGTCCTACAATGAGCAGTTCTTC.

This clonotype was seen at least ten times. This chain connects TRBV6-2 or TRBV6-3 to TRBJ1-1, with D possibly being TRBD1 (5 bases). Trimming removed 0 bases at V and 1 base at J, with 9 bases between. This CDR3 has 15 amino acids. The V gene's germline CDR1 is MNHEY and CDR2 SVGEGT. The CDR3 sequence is CASSYSRQKNTEAFF. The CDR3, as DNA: TGTGCCAGCAGTTACTCCAGACAGAAGAACACTGAAGCTTTCTTT.

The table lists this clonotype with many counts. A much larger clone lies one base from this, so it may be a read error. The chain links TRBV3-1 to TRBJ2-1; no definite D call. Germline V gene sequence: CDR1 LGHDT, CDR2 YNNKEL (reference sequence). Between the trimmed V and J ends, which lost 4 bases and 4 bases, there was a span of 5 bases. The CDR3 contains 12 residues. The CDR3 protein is CASSRRYNEQFF. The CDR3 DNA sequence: TGTGCCAGCAGCCGACGGTACAATGAGCAGTTCTTC.

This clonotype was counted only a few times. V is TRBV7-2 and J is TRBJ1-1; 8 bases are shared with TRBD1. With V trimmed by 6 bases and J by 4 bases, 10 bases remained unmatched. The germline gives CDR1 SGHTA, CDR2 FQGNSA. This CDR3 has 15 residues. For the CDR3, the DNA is TGTGCCAGCAGGTATAACAGGGGGATGGGCACTGAAGCTTTCTTT. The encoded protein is CASRYNRGMGTEAFF.

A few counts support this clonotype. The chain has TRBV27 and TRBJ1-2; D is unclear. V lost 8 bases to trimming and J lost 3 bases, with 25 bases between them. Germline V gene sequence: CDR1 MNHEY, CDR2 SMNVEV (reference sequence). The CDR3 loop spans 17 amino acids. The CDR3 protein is CASGPTERAWEYYGYTF. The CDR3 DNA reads TGTGCCAGCGGGCCTACAGAGAGGGCCTGGGAATACTATGGCTACACCTTC.

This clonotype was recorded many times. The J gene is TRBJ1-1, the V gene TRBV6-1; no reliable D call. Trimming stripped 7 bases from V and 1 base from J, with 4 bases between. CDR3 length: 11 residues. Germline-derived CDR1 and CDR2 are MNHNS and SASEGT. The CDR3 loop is CASTTNTEAFF. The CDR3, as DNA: TGTGCCAGCACAACGAACACTGAAGCTTTCTTT.

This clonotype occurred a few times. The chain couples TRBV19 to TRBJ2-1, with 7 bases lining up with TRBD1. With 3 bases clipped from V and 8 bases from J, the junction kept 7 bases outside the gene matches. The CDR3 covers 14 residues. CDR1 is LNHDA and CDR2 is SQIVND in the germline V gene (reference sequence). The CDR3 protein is CASSIEGADYEQFF. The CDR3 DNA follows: TGTGCCAGTAGTATTGAGGGGGCGGACTATGAGCAGTTCTTC.

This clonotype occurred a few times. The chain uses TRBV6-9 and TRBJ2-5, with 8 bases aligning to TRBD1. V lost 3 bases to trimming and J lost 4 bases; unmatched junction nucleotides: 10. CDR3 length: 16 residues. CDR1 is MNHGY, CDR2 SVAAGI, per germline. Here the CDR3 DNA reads TGTGCCAGCAGTTACTCGAACAGGGGGTGGGGAGAGACCCAGTACTTC. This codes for CASSYSNRGWGETQYF.

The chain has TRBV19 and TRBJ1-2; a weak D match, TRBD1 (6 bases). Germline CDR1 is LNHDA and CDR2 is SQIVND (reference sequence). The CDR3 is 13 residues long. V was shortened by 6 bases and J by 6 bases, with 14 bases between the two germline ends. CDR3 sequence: CASRQGGTHGYTF. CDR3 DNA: TGTGCCAGTAGACAGGGAGGTACCCATGGCTACACCTTC.

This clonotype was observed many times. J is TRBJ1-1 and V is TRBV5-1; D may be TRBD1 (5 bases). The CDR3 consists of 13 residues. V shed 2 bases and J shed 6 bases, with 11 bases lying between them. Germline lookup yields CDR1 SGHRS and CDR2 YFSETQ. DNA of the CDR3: TGCGCCAGCAGCTTCACAGTGGGGGCTGAAGCTTTCTTT. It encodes CASSFTVGAEAFF. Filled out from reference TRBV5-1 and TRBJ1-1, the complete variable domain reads KAGVTQTPRYLIKTRGQQVTLSCSPISGHRSVSWYQQTPGQGLQFLFEYFSETQRNKGNFPGRFSGRQFSNSRSEMNVSTLELGDSALYLCASSFTVGAEAFFGQGTRLTVV.

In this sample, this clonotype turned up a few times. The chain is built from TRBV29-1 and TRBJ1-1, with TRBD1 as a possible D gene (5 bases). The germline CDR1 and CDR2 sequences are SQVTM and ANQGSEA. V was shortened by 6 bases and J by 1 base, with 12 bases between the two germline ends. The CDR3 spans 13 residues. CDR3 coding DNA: TGCAGCGTCCCCGGGACGGGGAACACTGAAGCTTTCTTT. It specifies CSVPGTGNTEAFF.

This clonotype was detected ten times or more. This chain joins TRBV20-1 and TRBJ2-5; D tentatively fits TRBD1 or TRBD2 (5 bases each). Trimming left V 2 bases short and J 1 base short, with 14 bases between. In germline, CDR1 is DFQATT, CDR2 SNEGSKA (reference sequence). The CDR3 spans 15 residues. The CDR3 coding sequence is TGCAGTGCTAGACTCATCCACGGGGCCCAAGAGACCCAGTACTTC. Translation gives CSARLIHGAQETQYF.

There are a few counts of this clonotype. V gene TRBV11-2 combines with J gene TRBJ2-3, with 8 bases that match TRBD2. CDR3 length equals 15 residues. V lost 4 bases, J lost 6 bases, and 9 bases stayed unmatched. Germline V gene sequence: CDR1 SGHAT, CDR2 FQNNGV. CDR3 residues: CASSSAGGARDTQYF. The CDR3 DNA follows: TGTGCCAGCAGCTCGGCCGGGGGGGCTCGGGATACGCAGTATTTT.

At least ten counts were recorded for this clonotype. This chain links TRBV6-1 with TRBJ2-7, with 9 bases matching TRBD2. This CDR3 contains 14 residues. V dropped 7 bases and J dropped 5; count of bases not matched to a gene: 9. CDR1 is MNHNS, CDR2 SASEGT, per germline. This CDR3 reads CASTRTTSGNEQYF. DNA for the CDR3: TGTGCCAGCACACGGACGACTAGCGGAAACGAGCAGTACTTC.

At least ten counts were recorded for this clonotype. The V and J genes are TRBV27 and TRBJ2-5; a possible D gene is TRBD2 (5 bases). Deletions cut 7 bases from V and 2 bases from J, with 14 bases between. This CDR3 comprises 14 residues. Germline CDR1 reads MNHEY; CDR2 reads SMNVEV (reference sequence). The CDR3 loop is CASTPTNSQETQYF. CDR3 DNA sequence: TGTGCCAGCACCCCGACTAACTCACAAGAGACCCAGTACTTC.

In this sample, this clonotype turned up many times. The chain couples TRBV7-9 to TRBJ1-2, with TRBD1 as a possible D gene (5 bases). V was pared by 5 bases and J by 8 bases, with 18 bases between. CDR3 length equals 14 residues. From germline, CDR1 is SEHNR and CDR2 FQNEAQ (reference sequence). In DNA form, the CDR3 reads TGTGCCAGCAGCCTCTCGGAAGGGACGCACGGCTACACCTTC. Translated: CASSLSEGTHGYTF.

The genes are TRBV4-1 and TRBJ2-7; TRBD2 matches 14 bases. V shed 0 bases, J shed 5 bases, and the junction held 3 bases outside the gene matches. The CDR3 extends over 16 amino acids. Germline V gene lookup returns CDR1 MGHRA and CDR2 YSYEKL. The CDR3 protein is CASSQDGGLAGDEQYF. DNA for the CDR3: TGCGCCAGCAGCCAAGATGGGGGACTAGCGGGAGACGAGCAGTACTTC.

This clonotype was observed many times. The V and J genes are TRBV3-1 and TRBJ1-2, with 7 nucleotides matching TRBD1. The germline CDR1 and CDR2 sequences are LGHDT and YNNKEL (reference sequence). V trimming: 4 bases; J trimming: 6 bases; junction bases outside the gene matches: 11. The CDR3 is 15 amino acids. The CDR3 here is CASSPTRQGQNGYTF. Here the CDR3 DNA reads TGTGCCAGCAGCCCCACAAGACAGGGACAGAATGGCTACACCTTC. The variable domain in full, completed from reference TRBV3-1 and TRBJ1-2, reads DTAVSQTPKYLVTQMGNDKSIKCEQNLGHDTMYWYKQDSKKFLKIMFSYNNKELIINETVPNRFSPKSPDKAHLNLHINSLELGDSAVYFCASSPTRQGQNGYTFGSGTRLTVV.

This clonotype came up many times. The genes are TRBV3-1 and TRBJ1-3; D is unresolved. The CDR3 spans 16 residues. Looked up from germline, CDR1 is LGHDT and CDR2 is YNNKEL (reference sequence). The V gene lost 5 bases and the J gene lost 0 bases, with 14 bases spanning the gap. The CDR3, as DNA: TGTGCCAGCAGCATTCAGGTCCCGAGCTCTGGAAACACCATATATTTT. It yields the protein CASSIQVPSSGNTIYF.